The text below deals with one TCR beta chain. Its specificity is unknown. The data were obtained in a study of cytomegalovirus exposure and HLA in healthy donors. Whole-study results and caveats: A classifier reportedly called cytomegalovirus status with high sensitivity and specificity.

Vbeta (60) and Jbeta (13) primers were used in the PCR. Produced via immunoSEQ multiplex PCR; TCRdb's table is partial and in-frame only. Of some 110,000 clones listed, around three quarters were seen once; the top ten hold about 3%. Germline loops: CDR1 MNHEY, CDR2 SVGAGI. The CDR3 spans 15 residues. V gave up 7 bases and J gave up 8 bases; unmatched junction bases: 11. This sequence was found in a woman between 18 and 29 years old in good health and CMV-seropositive. The chain carries TRBV6-5 and TRBJ1-4, with 9 bases fitting TRBD1. The specimen sequenced was PBMCs. This chain's CDR3 is CASTAATGGKEKLFF. The CDR3 nucleotides are TGTGCCAGCACCGCAGCTACAGGGGGCAAGGAAAAACTGTTTTTT.